A single sample is the source of the 24 T cell receptor beta chains below, sequenced in a study of high-grade serous ovarian cancer treatment subgroups (dated by TCRdb to 2020 to 2023). Library preparation used the immunoSEQ multiplex PCR assay. TCRdb holds this immuneACCESS table with in-frame rearrangements only. Some clones are missing; in checked studies, unresolved V genes explain under half, and the rest has no known cause. Within this sample are roughly 29,000 clones, with around 80% of them counted one time only. The top ten hold under 2.5% of the sample. Tumor samples were obtained before definitive surgery or chemotherapy. Sequenced input: tumor tissue. These receptors originate from a human donor with high-grade serous ovarian cancer.

The chain employs TRBV27 and TRBJ2-5, with D perhaps TRBD1 or TRBD2 (5 bases each). The CDR3 loop spans 15 amino acids. The V gene lost 7 bases and the J gene lost 1 base, with 16 bases spanning the gap. Germline lookup yields CDR1 MNHEY and CDR2 SMNVEV (reference sequence). The CDR3 region has the DNA TGTGCCAGCAAGATCCGGGGCCTTCGCCAAGAGACCCAGTACTTC. Residues: CASKIRGLRQETQYF.

The rearrangement joins TRBV29-1 to TRBJ2-4; the D gene is possibly TRBD2 (6 bases). Germline assignment: CDR1 SQVTM and CDR2 ANQGSEA. CDR3 size: 12 residues. Deletions cut 6 bases from V and 6 bases from J, with 12 bases between. CDR3 bases: TGCAGCGTAGGAGGGAGTCGAAACATTCAGTACTTC. Translating it yields CSVGGSRNIQYF.

This chain uses TRBV19 with TRBJ1-1, with D unresolved. Trimming took off 3 bases at V and 0 bases at J, with 11 bases between the two ends. This CDR3 spans 15 amino acids. Germline-derived CDR1 and CDR2 are LNHDA and SQIVND (reference sequence). The CDR3 region has the DNA TGTGCCAGTAGTATCGGACGAGGTATGAACACTGAAGCTTTCTTT. The encoded protein is CASSIGRGMNTEAFF. Full variable domain (outside the CDR3, taken from reference TRBV19 and TRBJ1-1): DGGITQSPKYLFRKEGQNVTLSCEQNLNHDAMYWYRQDPGQGLRLIYYSQIVNDFQKGDIAEGYSVSREKKESFPLTVTSAQKNPTAFYLCASSIGRGMNTEAFFGQGTRLTVV.

This clone appeared a single time. The chain carries TRBV2 and TRBJ2-6; no clear D gene. Per the germline V gene, CDR1 is SNHLY and CDR2 is FYNNEI. Trimming shortened V by 10 bases and J by 1 base, and 11 bases separated the two germline ends. CDR3 size: 14 residues. The CDR3 DNA sequence: TGTGCCACCTCTAGGGATTCTGGGGCCAACGTCCTGACTTTC. Translating it yields CATSRDSGANVLTF.

V and J are TRBV29-1 and TRBJ2-7; D possibly uses TRBD1 or TRBD2 (6 bases each). Germline V gives CDR1 SQVTM, CDR2 ANQGSEA. Trimming removed 1 base at V and 3 bases at J, with 16 bases between. CDR3 length: 15 amino acids. Here the CDR3 reads CSVEGPGGRGYEQYF. As DNA, the CDR3 is TGCAGCGTTGAAGGCCCCGGGGGCAGGGGCTACGAGCAGTACTTC.

This sequence joins TRBV6-1 and TRBJ2-1; TRBD1 matches at 8 bases. The trim removed 3 bases at V and 9 bases at J, leaving 13 bases unmatched. This CDR3 is built from 16 residues. Germline values: CDR1 MNHNS, CDR2 SASEGT. DNA for the CDR3: TGTGCCAGCAGTGACACCGGTCAGGGGGCGTTCATTGAGCAGTTCTTC. Protein product: CASSDTGQGAFIEQFF.

The gene calls are TRBV25-1 and TRBJ1-2; 8 bases are shared with TRBD1. The CDR3 contains 14 residues. V trimming: 2 bases; J trimming: 7 bases; junction bases outside the gene matches: 6. Germline V lookup: CDR1 MGHDK, CDR2 SYGVNS. The CDR3 region is CASSEPGQAGGYTF. In nucleotides, the CDR3 is TGTGCCAGCAGTGAACCGGGACAGGCGGGTGGCTACACCTTC.

This chain joins TRBV10-1 and TRBJ2-1; TRBD1 matches 7 bases. The CDR3 contains 12 residues. V shed 8 bases, J shed 10 bases, and the junction held 8 bases outside the gene matches. Germline values: CDR1 WNHNN, CDR2 SYGVQD (reference sequence). As DNA, the CDR3 is TGCGCCAGCGGTAGAGACAGGGTAGAGCAGTTCTTC. Its protein is CASGRDRVEQFF.

The chain recombines TRBV11-2 with TRBJ2-6; no clear D. Germline values: CDR1 SGHAT, CDR2 FQNNGV. Trimming stripped 0 bases from V and 0 bases from J, with 18 bases between. This CDR3 has 20 amino acids. For the CDR3, the DNA is TGTGCCAGCAGCTTAGATCGTCGAGTGGTCGGACCCTCTGGGGCCAACGTCCTGACTTTC. Translating gives CASSLDRRVVGPSGANVLTF. Supplemented by reference TRBV11-2 and TRBJ2-6, the full variable domain reads EAGVAQSPRYKIIEKRQSVAFWCNPISGHATLYWYQQILGQGPKLLIQFQNNGVVDDSQLPKDRFSAERLKGVDSTLKIQPAKLEDSAVYLCASSLDRRVVGPSGANVLTFGAGSRLTVL.

This rearrangement joins TRBV4-1 to TRBJ2-7, with TRBD2 matching over 7 bases. CDR3 length: 15 residues. With 0 bases clipped from V and 3 bases from J, the junction kept 5 bases outside the gene matches. Germline-derived CDR1 and CDR2 are MGHRA and YSYEKL. The CDR3 bases are TGCGCCAGCAGCCAAGATTCTAGCGGACTCTACGAGCAGTACTTC. Translating gives CASSQDSSGLYEQYF.

The V gene is TRBV7-9, the J gene TRBJ2-2; perhaps TRBD2 as D (5 bases). With 2 bases removed from V and 4 bases from J, the gap between germline ends came to 11 bases. Germline V lookup: CDR1 SEHNR, CDR2 FQNEAQ (reference sequence). The CDR3 is 15 residues long. CDR3 loop: CASSLTLASTGELFF. The CDR3 DNA is TGTGCCAGCAGCTTAACCCTAGCTAGCACCGGGGAGCTGTTTTTT.

This clone was counted a single time. The CDR3 nucleotides are TGTGCCTGGAGTCCATACACGGGTGGGGACTACGAGCAGTACTTC. Translation gives CAWSPYTGGDYEQYF. The chain is built from TRBV30 and TRBJ2-7; D is ambiguous. V lost 2 bases and J 3 bases, leaving 17 bases between the germline ends. Looked up from germline, CDR1 is GTSNPN and CDR2 is SVGIG (reference sequence). The CDR3 contains 15 residues.

V is TRBV4-2 and J is TRBJ2-2; 9 bases align to TRBD2. The CDR3 consists of 18 residues. J was trimmed by 7 bases and V by 1 base; bases with no gene match: 13. Germline V CDR1 and CDR2: LGHNA, YNFKEQ. The CDR3: CASSQVGAAGGPGGELFF. DNA of the CDR3: TGTGCCAGCAGCCAAGTAGGGGCGGCGGGAGGGCCCGGCGGGGAGCTGTTTTTT.

This clone was detected only a few times. This chain uses TRBV4-1 with TRBJ1-4; D not certain. Deletions cut 4 bases from V and 8 bases from J, with 11 bases between. CDR1 is MGHRA, CDR2 YSYEKL, per germline. CDR3 length: 13 residues. CDR3 in DNA: TGCGCCAGCAGCCCACCGGGAAGGGAAAAACTGTTTTTT. As protein: CASSPPGREKLFF.

V is TRBV15 and J is TRBJ1-4; D uncertain. CDR3 length: 12 residues. Germline V gives CDR1 LNHNV, CDR2 YYDKDF (reference sequence). Trimming stripped 3 bases from V and 8 bases from J, with 7 bases between. In DNA, the CDR3 is TGTGCCACCAGCAGGCTGGACGAAAAACTGTTTTTT. Protein product: CATSRLDEKLFF.

The rearrangement links TRBV6-1 to TRBJ2-7; D is perhaps TRBD2 (7 bases). The CDR3 spans 15 residues. Trimming pared 4 bases from V and 1 base from J, leaving 14 bases between. Germline assignment: CDR1 MNHNS and CDR2 SASEGT. The CDR3 DNA sequence: TGTGCCAGCAGTGGGGAGGGGGGGAGGTCCTACGAGCAGTACTTC. This translates into CASSGEGGRSYEQYF.

This chain uses TRBV9 with TRBJ2-1; 9 bases match TRBD2. The CDR3 is 16 amino acids. The trim removed 3 bases at V and 6 bases at J, leaving 10 bases unmatched. Germline V lookup: CDR1 SGDLS, CDR2 YYNGEE. The CDR3 DNA reads as TGTGCCAGCAGCGGACGGGAGACTAGCGGCTCCAATGAGCAGTTCTTC. This gives the protein CASSGRETSGSNEQFF.

The J gene is TRBJ2-7, the V gene TRBV29-1, with D perhaps given as TRBD1 or TRBD2 (5 bases each). CDR3 length equals 13 residues. Germline CDR1 SQVTM, CDR2 ANQGSEA. Deletions cut 2 bases from V and 4 bases from J, with 12 bases between. For the CDR3, the DNA is TGCAGCGTTGAACAACAGTGGGGGTACGAGCAGTACTTC. Protein product: CSVEQQWGYEQYF.

The gene calls are TRBV5-1 and TRBJ1-1; no clear D gene. Germline V lookup: CDR1 SGHRS, CDR2 YFSETQ. This CDR3 is 11 amino acids long. Trimming pared 5 bases from V and 1 base from J, leaving 3 bases between. In nucleotides, the CDR3 is TGCGCCAGCAGGGGGAACACTGAAGCTTTCTTT. It is translated as CASRGNTEAFF.

The V call is TRBV6-6, the J call TRBJ1-5; perhaps TRBD1 as D (6 bases). Trimming cost V 8 bases and J 0 bases, with 14 bases left between them. CDR1 and CDR2 (germline): MNHNY, SVGAGI (reference sequence). The CDR3 spans 15 residues. Here the CDR3 DNA reads TGTGCCAGCTTACGAGGGACATCTAGCAATCAGCCCCAGCATTTT. Translating it yields CASLRGTSSNQPQHF.

The CDR3: CASSLSRGSYNEQFF. Written as DNA, the CDR3 is TGTGCCAGCAGTTTAAGCAGGGGCTCCTACAATGAGCAGTTCTTC. This chain links TRBV28 with TRBJ2-1, with TRBD1 as a possible D gene (6 bases). Germline V gene lookup returns CDR1 MDHEN and CDR2 SYDVKM. CDR3 length equals 15 residues. The V and J ends lost 2 bases and 0 bases respectively, with 8 bases between them.

This sequence joins TRBV19 and TRBJ2-1; TRBD1 is a possible D gene (6 bases). Per the germline V gene, CDR1 is LNHDA and CDR2 is SQIVND (reference sequence). The CDR3 consists of 12 residues. V lost 3 bases and J lost 14, with 14 bases in between. The CDR3 coding sequence is TGTGCCAGTAGTATCAGGGGCCCCTCAAAGTTCTTC. Protein sequence: CASSIRGPSKFF.

The count of this clone is one. Here the CDR3 reads CASSLDLGVSNQPQHF. DNA for the CDR3: TGTGCCAGCAGCTTAGATTTGGGAGTTAGCAATCAGCCCCAGCATTTT. The chain carries TRBV7-9 and TRBJ1-5, with no clear D. This CDR3 comprises 16 residues. Germline CDR1 reads SEHNR; CDR2 reads FQNEAQ (reference sequence). The ends were cut back, 1 base at V and 0 bases at J, with 10 bases in the middle.

The genes are TRBV2 and TRBJ1-2, with a weak D call TRBD1 (5 bases). The V end lost 4 bases, the J end lost 4 bases, and 13 bases lay between the germline ends. The CDR3 has 14 residues. Per germline, CDR1 SNHLY and CDR2 FYNNEI. The CDR3 region has the DNA TGTGCCAGCAGTGGGCGGGGGGGACCCTATGGCTACACCTTC. It specifies CASSGRGGPYGYTF.